These 9 T cell receptor beta chains originate from one sample sequenced in a study of T cells after yellow fever vaccination. TCRdb re-analysed the 5' RACE reads in MiXCR, keeping a single row per CDR3 protein. In the table there are 300,000 to 350,000 distinct CDR3 sequences, around 10% of which are singletons. The sample was CD4+ T cells sorted from PBMCs, taken 45 days after the yellow fever booster vaccination. These TCRs come from a young man who received the YFV17D yellow fever vaccine.

This clonotype was seen a few times. The chain couples TRBV7-3 to TRBJ2-1; TRBD2 is a possible D gene (6 bases). The length of the CDR3 is 15 residues. Looked up from germline, CDR1 is SGHTA and CDR2 is FQGTGA. Trimming pared 1 base from V and 2 bases from J, leaving 9 bases between. CDR3 DNA sequence: TGTGCCAGCAGCTTAATGGGGGGAACCTACAATGAGCAGTTCTTC. It yields the protein CASSLMGGTYNEQFF.

The genes are TRBV6-1 and TRBJ1-1; 8 positions match TRBD1. Losses at the gene ends were 8 bases for V and 0 bases for J; bases not matched to a gene: 20. Germline lookup yields CDR1 MNHNS and CDR2 SASEGT. The CDR3 consists of 19 residues. The CDR3 DNA reads as TGTGCCAGCGTGTTCGAGTGGACAGGGTGGGGTGTTATGAACACTGAAGCTTTCTTT. Translating it yields CASVFEWTGWGVMNTEAFF.

This chain links TRBV28 with TRBJ2-2, with 7 bases fitting TRBD2. The CDR3 sequence is 17 residues long. In germline, CDR1 is MDHEN, CDR2 SYDVKM. After removal of 2 bases from V and 3 bases from J, the junction contained 9 bases not matched to a gene. Here the CDR3 DNA reads TGTGCCAGCAGTTTAAAGGCCAGGGCGGGGGACACCGGGGAGCTGTTTTTT. Protein sequence: CASSLKARAGDTGELFF.

This clonotype was recorded many times. V is TRBV5-1 and J is TRBJ2-7; no clear D. This CDR3 is built from 14 residues. Germline V gene data show CDR1 as SGHRS and CDR2 as YFSETQ. The germline V and J ends were trimmed by 7 bases and 3 bases, with 17 bases remaining between them. This chain's CDR3 is CASPIRQFNYEQYV. CDR3 nucleotides: TGCGCCAGCCCCATTCGGCAGTTTAACTACGAGCAGTACGTC.

The gene calls are TRBV12-3 or TRBV12-4 and TRBJ2-7; D not resolved. This CDR3 has 13 residues. V was clipped by 6 bases and J by 5 bases, with 14 bases between them. CDR3 in amino acids: CASSPRGWDEQYF. DNA for the CDR3: TGTGCCAGCAGCCCTCGTGGGTGGGACGAGCAGTACTTC.

The rearrangement uses TRBV5-4 and TRBJ2-2; the D is unclear. CDR1 is SGHNT, CDR2 YYREEE, per germline (reference sequence). CDR3 length equals 15 residues. V was pared by 2 bases and J by 0 bases, with 8 bases between. The CDR3 coding sequence is TGTGCCAGCAGCTTAGTCCTGTCGAACACCGGGGAGCTGTTTTTT. This encodes CASSLVLSNTGELFF.

The sample holds a few counts of this clonotype. The J gene is TRBJ1-5, the V gene TRBV12-3 or TRBV12-4; 7 bases agree with TRBD1. The length of the CDR3 is 14 residues. V trimming: 1 base; J trimming: 8 bases; junction bases outside the gene matches: 5. The CDR3 here is CASSLGTGPKPQHF. The CDR3, as DNA: TGTGCCAGCAGTTTAGGGACAGGCCCGAAGCCCCAGCATTTT.

The table lists this clonotype with many counts. This chain joins TRBV4-1 and TRBJ2-3; maybe TRBD1 (6 bases). Per germline, CDR1 MGHRA and CDR2 YSYEKL. Trimming removed 3 bases from V and 6 bases from J, with 16 bases in between. The CDR3 sequence is 15 residues long. CDR3 coding DNA: TGCGCCAGCAGCCATTTTTACAGGGCGACGGATACGCAGTATTTT. Amino acid sequence: CASSHFYRATDTQYF.

In its sample, this clonotype was seen a few times. The chain has TRBV7-2 and TRBJ2-2; D not certain. Germline-derived CDR1 and CDR2 are SGHTA and FQGNSA. This CDR3 comprises 17 residues. Trimming cost V 4 bases and J 0 bases, with 15 bases left between them. As DNA, the CDR3 is TGTGCCAGCAGCTCGCCTAGGGCACAGACGAACACCGGGGAGCTGTTTTTT. This sequence encodes CASSSPRAQTNTGELFF.